This T cell receptor beta chain was obtained from a study of CD4 T cells in relation to SARS-CoV-2 and coronaviruses. Study overall: After less than eleven days of antigen culture, PBMC TCR beta CDR3s were sequenced. Negative control cultures got HIV-1 Nef peptides or no peptide.

The repertoire was sequenced with immunoSEQ multiplex PCR; TCRdb's copy has only in-frame clones and lacks some. Of 20,000 to 25,000 clones in the sample, more than 65% were seen once. In regard to this clone: Its specificity is unknown.

Germline trimming cut 0 bases from V and 4 bases from J; bases unmatched to any gene: 5. The germline V gene encodes CDR1 SGDLS and CDR2 YYNGEE. The CDR3 contains 16 residues. Unexposed donor CD4+ T cells date from about 2011-2019, before the COVID-19 pandemic. The cells were cultured for 10 days before CD4+ T cells were isolated. The sequencing sample was made of CD4+ T cells from PBMCs, cultured in vitro. The clonotype comes from a human donor in good health. The chain employs TRBV9 and TRBJ2-2; 8 bases line up with TRBD2. The CDR3 reads CASSVDLAGATGELFF. CDR3 in DNA: TGTGCCAGCAGCGTAGACCTAGCGGGCGCCACCGGGGAGCTGTTTTTT.